A single sample is the source of the 17 T cell receptor beta chains below, sequenced in a study of T cells in Graves' hyperthyroidism and ophthalmopathy. RNA transcripts provided the source from which TCR beta CDR3 regions were amplified. A first-round RT-PCR of the TCR CDR3 used the HTBI primer set. A single record per CDR3 protein comes from TCRdb applying MiXCR to the multiplex PCR reads. The sample contains hundreds of thousands of distinct CDR3 sequences, over 35% of which appear only once. The material sequenced was blood. These receptors were taken from a woman between 40 and 55 years old with Graves' hyperthyroidism.

Points on this clonotype: No DNA is shown, since the ends of the CDR3 on it are uncertain; the CDR3 is the one TCRdb lists. The gene calls are TRBV19 and TRBJ2-6. The CDR3 contains 14 residues when both ends are counted. The germline gives CDR1 LNHDA, CDR2 SQIVND (reference sequence). The CDR3 sequence is CASSVGTGANVPTF.

This clonotype was counted ten times or more. The chain couples TRBV2 to TRBJ1-1; a weak D match, TRBD1 (5 bases). The length of the CDR3 is 13 residues. Trimming took off 7 bases at V and 5 bases at J, with 14 bases between the two ends. CDR1 is SNHLY, CDR2 FYNNEI, per germline. The CDR3 loop reads CASNRQGGTEAFF. The CDR3 DNA sequence: TGTGCCAGCAATCGCCAGGGAGGAACTGAAGCTTTCTTT.

Regarding this clonotype: A read error may explain this, as a much larger clone is one base away. This rearrangement joins TRBV10-3 to TRBJ1-5; tentative D call: TRBD1 (5 bases). The germline V and J ends were trimmed by 2 bases and 5 bases, with 13 bases remaining between them. Germline CDR1 is ENHRY and CDR2 is SYGVKD. CDR3 size: 15 residues. CDR3 residues: CAISEATVVDQPQHF. Here the CDR3 DNA reads TGTGCCATCAGTGAGGCGACAGTCGTAGATCAGCCCCAGCATTTT.

This clonotype appeared many times. An end of the junction differs from the germline gene, which may be a read error. The gene calls are TRBV10-1 and TRBJ2-5; 7 bases line up with TRBD1. The germline CDR1 and CDR2 sequences are WNHNN and SYGVQD (reference sequence). The CDR3 runs to 13 residues. CDR3 DNA: TGCGCCAGGTACAGGGGTGGGCAAGAGGCCCAGTACTTC. This codes for CARYRGGQEAQYF.

V and J are TRBV5-1 and TRBJ2-2, with 9 bases lining up with TRBD2. The CDR3 is 15 amino acids. Germline V gives CDR1 SGHRS, CDR2 YFSETQ. With 7 bases clipped from V and 2 bases from J, the junction kept 6 bases outside the gene matches. CDR3 in DNA: TGCGCCAGCCGGGCACTAGCGGGCAACACCGGGGAGCTGTTTTTT. Translation: CASRALAGNTGELFF.

This clonotype was detected many times. The V call is TRBV10-3, the J call TRBJ1-3; TRBD1 matches at 11 bases. V dropped 8 bases and J dropped 0; count of bases not matched to a gene: 3. This CDR3 has 15 residues. Germline CDR1 and CDR2: ENHRY and SYGVKD. As DNA, the CDR3 is TGTGCCATCGGACAGGGGGCGAACTCTGGAAACACCATATATTTT. Translation gives CAIGQGANSGNTIYF.

The V and J genes are TRBV3-1 and TRBJ1-1; D remains ambiguous. Germline CDR1 LGHDT, CDR2 YNNKEL (reference sequence). The CDR3 runs to 15 residues. The V and J ends lost 1 base and 0 bases respectively, with 9 bases between them. The chain's CDR3 is CASSQGLTVNTEAFF. The CDR3 DNA is TGTGCCAGCAGCCAAGGGCTAACGGTGAACACTGAAGCTTTCTTT.

This clonotype has ten or more counts. The chain uses TRBV7-2 and TRBJ1-1; D unresolved. Trimming took off 1 base at V and 7 bases at J, with 13 bases between the two ends. Germline assignment: CDR1 SGHTA and CDR2 FQGNSA. This CDR3 is built from 14 residues. Here the CDR3 reads CASSLEAVTGEAFF. The CDR3 DNA is TGTGCCAGCAGCTTAGAGGCGGTGACCGGTGAAGCTTTCTTT.

This chain uses TRBV11-1 with TRBJ2-7; 12 bases match TRBD1. CDR1 and CDR2 from the germline V gene are SGHAT and FQDESV (reference sequence). The CDR3 sequence is 17 residues long. Trimming removed 1 base from V and 7 bases from J; junction bases left unmatched: 11. The DNA of the CDR3 is TGTGCCAGCAGCTTAGGATTCACGGGACAGGGGGCAGAAGAGCAGTACTTC. The encoded protein is CASSLGFTGQGAEEQYF.

The chain combines TRBV10-3 with TRBJ1-1; D unclear. CDR1 and CDR2 from the germline V gene are ENHRY and SYGVKD. Trimming took 6 bases from V and 1 from J, leaving 9 bases between them. The CDR3 is made up of 13 amino acids. The CDR3 DNA follows: TGTGCCATCAGCGGTCCCCCGAACACTGAAGCTTTCTTT. It specifies CAISGPPNTEAFF.

This rearrangement joins TRBV9 to TRBJ1-1, with TRBD1 matching over 10 bases. Germline trimming cut 0 bases from V and 0 bases from J; bases unmatched to any gene: 2. Germline assignment: CDR1 SGDLS and CDR2 YYNGEE. The CDR3 length is 16 residues. The DNA for the CDR3 is TGTGCCAGCAGCGTAGGGGGGACAGGGGTGAACACTGAAGCTTTCTTT. Translated: CASSVGGTGVNTEAFF.

The chain links TRBV20-1 to TRBJ2-7; 11 bases align to TRBD1. Near its end, the DNA agrees better with TRBJ2-1, so the J call may be wrong. This CDR3 has 14 residues. Germline V CDR1 and CDR2: DFQATT, SNEGSKA (reference sequence). The CDR3, as DNA: TGCAGTGCTAGAGGGGACAGGGGGGTCAATGAGCAGTTCTTC. Protein sequence: CSARGDRGVNEQFF.

Here the CDR3 DNA reads TGTGCCAGCAGTTTGCGGCAGGGTATGGTGCTCTACGAGCAGTACTTC. Residues: CASSLRQGMVLYEQYF. The chain carries TRBV7-9 and TRBJ2-7; TRBD1 might be the D (5 bases). The CDR3 has 16 amino acids. Between the trimmed V and J ends, which lost 6 bases and 3 bases, there was a span of 21 bases. Germline lookup yields CDR1 SEHNR and CDR2 FQNEAQ (reference sequence).

The gene calls are TRBV7-3 and TRBJ1-2; 11 bases are a match to TRBD1. The germline V gene encodes CDR1 SGHTA and CDR2 FQGTGA. Losses at the gene ends were 5 bases for V and 7 bases for J; bases not matched to a gene: 9. The CDR3 length is 15 residues. For the CDR3, the DNA is TGTGCCAGCAGCCCGGGCCGGGACAGGGGGGGTGGCTACACCTTC. Its translation is CASSPGRDRGGGYTF.

The chain joins TRBV20-1 to TRBJ2-7, with D perhaps matching TRBD1 (7 bases). The CDR3 totals 15 residues. Germline V CDR1 and CDR2: DFQATT, SNEGSKA (reference sequence). V was shortened by 0 bases and J by 2 bases, with 14 bases between the two germline ends. The CDR3 sequence: CSARDQGQRAYEQYF. In DNA form, the CDR3 reads TGCAGTGCTAGAGATCAGGGACAGCGGGCCTACGAGCAGTACTTC.

The sample holds many counts of this clonotype. V gene TRBV9 combines with J gene TRBJ1-3; D ambiguous. The CDR3 spans 15 residues. Trimming left V 0 bases short and J 8 bases short, with 15 bases between. Germline V gene data show CDR1 as SGDLS and CDR2 as YYNGEE. The CDR3 is CASSVGIGIVHTIYF. CDR3 coding DNA: TGTGCCAGCAGCGTAGGTATAGGGATTGTACACACCATATATTTT. Variable domain in full (rest from reference TRBV9 and TRBJ1-3): DSGVTQTPKHLITATGQRVTLRCSPRSGDLSVYWYQQSLDQGLQFLIQYYNGEERAKGNILERFSAQQFPDLHSELNLSSLELGDSALYFCASSVGIGIVHTIYFGEGSWLTVV.

The chain recombines TRBV6-5 with TRBJ2-5; unclear D gene. The CDR3 has 14 amino acids. The V end lost 1 base, the J end lost 1 base, and 7 bases lay between the germline ends. CDR1 is MNHEY, CDR2 SVGAGI, per germline. CDR3 DNA: TGTGCCAGCAGTTACTTATCCAGCCAAGAGACCCAGTACTTC. This gives the protein CASSYLSSQETQYF.